This T cell receptor (beta chain) was captured in a study of blood T cell repertoires in COVID-19. On the study more broadly: The analysed material was cDNA or gDNA that came from T cells, B-cell-depleted T cells, or PBMCs.

The germline V and J ends were trimmed by 0 bases and 0 bases, with 12 bases remaining between them. The CDR3 runs 16 residues. Per germline, CDR1 LGHNA and CDR2 YNFKEQ. In the original analysis: Reference gene primers were amplified, and this amplification served to estimate nucleated cell counts. The method was immunoSEQ multiplex PCR; TCRdb's version includes in-frame clones alone and lacks a portion of them. From that table come the V and J calls and clone size; the DNA was used to work out D and trimming. The table includes around 25,000 clones, approximately 87% detected once. The sequencing sample was made of peripheral blood. This rearrangement joins TRBV4-2 to TRBJ2-7; no clear D. This sequence was found in a human donor with active COVID-19. The donor label of this sample is uncertain. CDR3 in DNA: TGTGCCAGCAGCCAAGAGTTCCAGGCTTTCTCCTACGAGCAGTACTTC. This encodes CASSQEFQAFSYEQYF.